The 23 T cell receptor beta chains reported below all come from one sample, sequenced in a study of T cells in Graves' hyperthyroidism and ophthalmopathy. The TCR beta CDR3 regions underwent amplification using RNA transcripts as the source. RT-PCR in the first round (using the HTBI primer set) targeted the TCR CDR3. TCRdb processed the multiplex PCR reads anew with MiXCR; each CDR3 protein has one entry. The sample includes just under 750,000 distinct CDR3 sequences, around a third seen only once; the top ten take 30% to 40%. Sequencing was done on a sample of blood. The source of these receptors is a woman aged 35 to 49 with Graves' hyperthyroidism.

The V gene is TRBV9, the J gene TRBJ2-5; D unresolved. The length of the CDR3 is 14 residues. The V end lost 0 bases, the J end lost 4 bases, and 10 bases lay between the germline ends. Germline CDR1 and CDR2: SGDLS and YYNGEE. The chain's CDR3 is CASSVVASIETQYF. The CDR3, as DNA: TGTGCCAGCAGCGTAGTAGCCAGCATAGAGACCCAGTACTTC.

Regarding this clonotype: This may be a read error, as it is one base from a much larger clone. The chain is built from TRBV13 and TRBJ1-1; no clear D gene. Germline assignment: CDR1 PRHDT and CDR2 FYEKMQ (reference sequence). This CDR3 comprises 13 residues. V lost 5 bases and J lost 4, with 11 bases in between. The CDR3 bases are TGTGCCAGCAGCCAATCGGGGAGCACTGAAGCTTTCTTT. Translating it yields CASSQSGSTEAFF.

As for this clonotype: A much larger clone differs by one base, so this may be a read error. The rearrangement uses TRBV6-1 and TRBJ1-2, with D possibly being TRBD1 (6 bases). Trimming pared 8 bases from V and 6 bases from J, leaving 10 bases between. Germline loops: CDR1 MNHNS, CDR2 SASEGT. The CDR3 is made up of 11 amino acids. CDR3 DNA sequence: TGTGCCAGCGGACAGAACCATGGCTACACCTTC. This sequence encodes CASGQNHGYTF.

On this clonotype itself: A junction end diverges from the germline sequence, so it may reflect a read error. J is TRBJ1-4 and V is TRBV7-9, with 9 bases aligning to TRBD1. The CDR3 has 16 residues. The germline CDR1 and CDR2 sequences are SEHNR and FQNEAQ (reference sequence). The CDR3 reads CASSLAQGQGWEKLFF. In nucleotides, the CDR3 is TGCGCCAGCAGCTTAGCGCAGGGACAGGGATGGGAAAAACTGTTTTTT.

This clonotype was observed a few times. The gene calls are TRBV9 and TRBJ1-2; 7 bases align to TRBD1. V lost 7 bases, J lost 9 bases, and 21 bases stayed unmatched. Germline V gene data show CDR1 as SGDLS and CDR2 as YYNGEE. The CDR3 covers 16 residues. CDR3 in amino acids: CASGGSETQGGQSYTF. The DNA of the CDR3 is TGTGCCAGCGGGGGTTCAGAAACCCAGGGGGGTCAAAGCTACACCTTC.

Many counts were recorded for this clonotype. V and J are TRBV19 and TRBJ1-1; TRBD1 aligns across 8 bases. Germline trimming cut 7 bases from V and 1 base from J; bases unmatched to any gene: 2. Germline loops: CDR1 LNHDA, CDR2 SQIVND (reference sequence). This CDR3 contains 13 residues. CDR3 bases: TGTGCCAGTAAAGGACAGGGGAACACTGAAGCTTTCTTT. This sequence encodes CASKGQGNTEAFF.

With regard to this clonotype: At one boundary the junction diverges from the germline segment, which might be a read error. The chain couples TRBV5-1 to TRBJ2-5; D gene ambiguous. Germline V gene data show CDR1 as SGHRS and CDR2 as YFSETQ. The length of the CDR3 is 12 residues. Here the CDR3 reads CASSLGTETQCF. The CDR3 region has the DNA TGCGCCAGCAGCTTGGGGACGGAGACCCAGTGCTTC. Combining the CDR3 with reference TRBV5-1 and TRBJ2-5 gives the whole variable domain KAGVTQTPRYLIKTRGQQVTLSCSPISGHRSVSWYQQTPGQGLQFLFEYFSETQRNKGNFPGRFSGRQFSNSRSEMNVSTLELGDSALYLCASSLGTETQCFGPGTRLLVL.

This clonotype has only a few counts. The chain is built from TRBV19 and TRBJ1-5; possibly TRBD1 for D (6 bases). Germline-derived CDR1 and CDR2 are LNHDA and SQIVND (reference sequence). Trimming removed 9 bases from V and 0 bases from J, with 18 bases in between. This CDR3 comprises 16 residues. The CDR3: CASDLDSLNSNQPQHF. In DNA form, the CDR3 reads TGTGCCAGCGATTTGGACAGTCTTAATAGCAATCAGCCCCAGCATTTT.

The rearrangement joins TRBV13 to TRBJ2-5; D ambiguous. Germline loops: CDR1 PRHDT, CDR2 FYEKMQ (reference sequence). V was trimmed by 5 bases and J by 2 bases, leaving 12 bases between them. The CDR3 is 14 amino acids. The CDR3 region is CASSPPAPQETQYF. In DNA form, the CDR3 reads TGTGCCAGCAGCCCTCCGGCCCCACAAGAGACCCAGTACTTC. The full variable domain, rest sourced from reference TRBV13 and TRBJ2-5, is AAGVIQSPRHLIKEKRETATLKCYPIPRHDTVYWYQQGPGQDPQFLISFYEKMQSDKGSIPDRFSAQQFSDYHSELNMSSLELGDSALYFCASSPPAPQETQYFGPGTRLLVL.

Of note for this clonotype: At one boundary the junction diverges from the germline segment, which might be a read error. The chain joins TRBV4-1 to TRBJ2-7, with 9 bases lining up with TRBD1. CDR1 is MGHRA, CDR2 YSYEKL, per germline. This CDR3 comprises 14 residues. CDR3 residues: CASSRDREGDEQYF. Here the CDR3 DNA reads TGTGCCAGCAGCCGGGACAGGGAGGGGGACGAGCAGTACTTC.

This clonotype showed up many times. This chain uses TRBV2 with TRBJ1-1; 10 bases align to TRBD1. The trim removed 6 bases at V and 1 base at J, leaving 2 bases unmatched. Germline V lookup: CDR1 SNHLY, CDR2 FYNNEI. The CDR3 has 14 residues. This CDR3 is CASRGQGTNTEAFF. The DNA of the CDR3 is TGTGCCAGCAGGGGACAGGGGACGAACACTGAAGCTTTCTTT. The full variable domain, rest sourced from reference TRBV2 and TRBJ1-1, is EPEVTQTPSHQVTQMGQEVILRCVPISNHLYFYWYRQILGQKVEFLVSFYNNEISEKSEIFDDQFSVERPDGSNFTLKIRSTKLEDSAMYFCASRGQGTNTEAFFGQGTRLTVV.

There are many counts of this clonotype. The CDR3 loop is CASSTGQGLEAFF. The CDR3, as DNA: TGTGCCAGTAGTACCGGACAGGGCCTTGAAGCTTTCTTT. The V call is TRBV19, the J call TRBJ1-1; 8 bases are shared with TRBD1. This CDR3 has 13 amino acids. Germline CDR1 and CDR2: LNHDA and SQIVND (reference sequence). Losses at the gene ends were 4 bases for V and 7 bases for J; bases not matched to a gene: 5.

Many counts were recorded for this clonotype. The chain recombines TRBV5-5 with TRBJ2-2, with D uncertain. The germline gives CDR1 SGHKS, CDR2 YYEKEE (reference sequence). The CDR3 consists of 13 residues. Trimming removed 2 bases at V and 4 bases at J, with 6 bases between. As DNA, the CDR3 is TGTGCCAGCAGCTTCGGTGGCACCGGGGAGCTGTTTTTT. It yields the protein CASSFGGTGELFF.

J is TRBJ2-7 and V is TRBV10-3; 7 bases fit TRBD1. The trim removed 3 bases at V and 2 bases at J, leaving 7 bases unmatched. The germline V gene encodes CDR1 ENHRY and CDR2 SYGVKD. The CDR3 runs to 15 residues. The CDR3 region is CAISESGQRPYEQYF. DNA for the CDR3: TGTGCCATCAGTGAATCGGGACAGAGACCCTACGAGCAGTACTTC.

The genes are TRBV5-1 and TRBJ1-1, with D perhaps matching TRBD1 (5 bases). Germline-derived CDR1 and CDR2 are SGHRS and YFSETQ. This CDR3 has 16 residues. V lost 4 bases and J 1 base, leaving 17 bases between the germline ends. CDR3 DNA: TGCGCCAGCAGCCAGCGTTTCGACAGCCCGAACACTGAAGCTTTCTTT. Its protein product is CASSQRFDSPNTEAFF.

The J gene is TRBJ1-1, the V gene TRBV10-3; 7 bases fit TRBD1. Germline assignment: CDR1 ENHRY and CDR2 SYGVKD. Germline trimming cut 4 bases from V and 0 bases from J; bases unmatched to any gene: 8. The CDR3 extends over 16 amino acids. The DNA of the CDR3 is TGTGCCATCAGTGTTCGGCAGGGGGAAATGAACACTGAAGCTTTCTTT. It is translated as CAISVRQGEMNTEAFF.

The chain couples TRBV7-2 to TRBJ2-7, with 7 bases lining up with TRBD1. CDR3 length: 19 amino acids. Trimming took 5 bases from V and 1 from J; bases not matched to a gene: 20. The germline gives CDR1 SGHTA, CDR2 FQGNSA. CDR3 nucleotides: TGTGCCAGCAGCCGACCTCCAGGGGGATCTTATCTTGGTTCCTACGAGCAGTACTTC. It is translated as CASSRPPGGSYLGSYEQYF. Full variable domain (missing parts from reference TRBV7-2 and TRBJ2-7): GAGVSQSPSNKVTEKGKDVELRCDPISGHTALYWYRQSLGQGLEFLIYFQGNSAPDKSGLPSDRFSAERTGGSVSTLTIQRTQQEDSAVYLCASSRPPGGSYLGSYEQYFGPGTRLTVT.

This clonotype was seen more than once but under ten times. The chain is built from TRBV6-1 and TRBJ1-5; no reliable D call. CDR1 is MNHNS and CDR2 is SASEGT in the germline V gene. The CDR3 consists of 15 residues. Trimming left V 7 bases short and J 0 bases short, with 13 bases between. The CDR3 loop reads CASITGSYSNQPQHF. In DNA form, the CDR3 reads TGTGCCAGCATCACGGGCAGCTATAGCAATCAGCCCCAGCATTTT.

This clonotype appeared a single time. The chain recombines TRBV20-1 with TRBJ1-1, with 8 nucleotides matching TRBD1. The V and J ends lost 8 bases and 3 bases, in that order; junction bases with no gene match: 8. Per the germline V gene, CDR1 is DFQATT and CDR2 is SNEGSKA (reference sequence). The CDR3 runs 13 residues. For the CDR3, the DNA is TGCAGTCCACGACAGGGGATGGACACTGAAGCTTTCTTT. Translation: CSPRQGMDTEAFF.

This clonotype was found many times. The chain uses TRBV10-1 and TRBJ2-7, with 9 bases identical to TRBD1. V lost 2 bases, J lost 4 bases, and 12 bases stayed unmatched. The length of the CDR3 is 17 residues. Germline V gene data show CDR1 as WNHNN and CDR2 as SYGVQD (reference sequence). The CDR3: CASSEIIPGQGGYEQYF. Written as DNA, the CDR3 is TGCGCCAGCAGTGAGATAATACCGGGACAGGGCGGGTACGAGCAGTACTTC.

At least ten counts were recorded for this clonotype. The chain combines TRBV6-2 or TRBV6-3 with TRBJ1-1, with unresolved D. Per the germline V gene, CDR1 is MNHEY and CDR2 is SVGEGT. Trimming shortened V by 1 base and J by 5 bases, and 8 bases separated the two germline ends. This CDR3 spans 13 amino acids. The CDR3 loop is CASSYFPQTEAFF. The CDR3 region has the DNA TGTGCCAGCAGTTACTTCCCGCAGACTGAAGCTTTCTTT.

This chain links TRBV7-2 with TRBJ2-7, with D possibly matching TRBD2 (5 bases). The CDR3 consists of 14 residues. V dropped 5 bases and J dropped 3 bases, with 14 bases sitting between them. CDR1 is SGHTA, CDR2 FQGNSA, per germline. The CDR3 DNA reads TGTGCCAGCAGCCAAAGAGGACTCTTCTACGAGCAGTACTTC. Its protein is CASSQRGLFYEQYF. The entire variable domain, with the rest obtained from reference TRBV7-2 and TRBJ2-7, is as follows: GAGVSQSPSNKVTEKGKDVELRCDPISGHTALYWYRQSLGQGLEFLIYFQGNSAPDKSGLPSDRFSAERTGGSVSTLTIQRTQQEDSAVYLCASSQRGLFYEQYFGPGTRLTVT.

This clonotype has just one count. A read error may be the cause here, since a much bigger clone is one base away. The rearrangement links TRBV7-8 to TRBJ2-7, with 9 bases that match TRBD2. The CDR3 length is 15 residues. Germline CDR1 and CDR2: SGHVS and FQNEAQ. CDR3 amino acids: CASSVTSGISYGQYF. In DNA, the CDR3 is TGTGCCAGCAGCGTGACTAGCGGTATATCCTACGGGCAGTACTTC.